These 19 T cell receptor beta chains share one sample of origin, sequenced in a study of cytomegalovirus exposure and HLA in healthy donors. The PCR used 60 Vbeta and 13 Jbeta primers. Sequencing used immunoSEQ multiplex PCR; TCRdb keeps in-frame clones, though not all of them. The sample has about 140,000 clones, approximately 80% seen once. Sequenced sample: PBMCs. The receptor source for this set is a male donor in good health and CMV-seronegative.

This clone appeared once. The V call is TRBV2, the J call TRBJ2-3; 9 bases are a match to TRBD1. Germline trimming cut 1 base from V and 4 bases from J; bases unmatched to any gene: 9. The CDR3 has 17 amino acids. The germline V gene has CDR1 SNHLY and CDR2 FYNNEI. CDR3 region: CASSEEGQGRGADTQYF. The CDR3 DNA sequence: TGTGCCAGCAGTGAAGAAGGACAGGGGAGAGGTGCAGATACGCAGTATTTT.

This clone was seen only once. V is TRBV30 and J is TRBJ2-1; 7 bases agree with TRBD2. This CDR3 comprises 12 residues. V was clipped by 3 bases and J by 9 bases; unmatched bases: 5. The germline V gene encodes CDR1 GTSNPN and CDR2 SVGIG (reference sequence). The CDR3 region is CAWSSGGGEQFF. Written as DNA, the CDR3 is TGTGCCTGGAGCTCTGGGGGGGGTGAGCAGTTCTTC.

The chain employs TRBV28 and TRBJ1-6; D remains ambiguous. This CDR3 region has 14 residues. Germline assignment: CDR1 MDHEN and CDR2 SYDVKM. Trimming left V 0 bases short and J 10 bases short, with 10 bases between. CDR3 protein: CASSLWERVSPLHF. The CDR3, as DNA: TGTGCCAGCAGTTTATGGGAGAGGGTATCACCCCTCCACTTT.

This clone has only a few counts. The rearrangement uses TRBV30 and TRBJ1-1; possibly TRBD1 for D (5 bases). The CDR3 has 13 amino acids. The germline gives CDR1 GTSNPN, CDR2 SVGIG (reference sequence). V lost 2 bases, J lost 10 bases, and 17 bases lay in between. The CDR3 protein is CAWSFRGSGGAFF. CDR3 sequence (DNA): TGTGCCTGGAGTTTTAGGGGTTCGGGGGGAGCTTTCTTT.

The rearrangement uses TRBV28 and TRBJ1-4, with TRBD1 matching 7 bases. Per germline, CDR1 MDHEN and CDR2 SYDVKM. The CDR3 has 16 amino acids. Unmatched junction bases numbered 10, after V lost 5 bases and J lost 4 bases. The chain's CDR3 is CASSVLGTVDNEKLFF. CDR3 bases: TGTGCCAGCAGTGTCCTCGGGACAGTCGATAATGAAAAACTGTTTTTT.

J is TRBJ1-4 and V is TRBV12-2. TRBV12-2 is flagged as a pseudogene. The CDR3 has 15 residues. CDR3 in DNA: TGTGCAAGTCGCGCGATGTCCGAATATAATGAAAAACTGTTTTTT. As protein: CASRAMSEYNEKLFF.

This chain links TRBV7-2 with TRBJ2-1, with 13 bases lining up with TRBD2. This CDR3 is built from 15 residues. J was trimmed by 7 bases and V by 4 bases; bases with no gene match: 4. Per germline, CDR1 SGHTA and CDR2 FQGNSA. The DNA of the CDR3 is TGTGCCAGCAGCTCCTGGACTAGCGGGGGTAATGAGCAGTTCTTC. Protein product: CASSSWTSGGNEQFF. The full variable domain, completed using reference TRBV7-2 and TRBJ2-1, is GAGVSQSPSNKVTEKGKDVELRCDPISGHTALYWYRQSLGQGLEFLIYFQGNSAPDKSGLPSDRFSAERTGGSVSTLTIQRTQQEDSAVYLCASSSWTSGGNEQFFGPGTRLTVL.

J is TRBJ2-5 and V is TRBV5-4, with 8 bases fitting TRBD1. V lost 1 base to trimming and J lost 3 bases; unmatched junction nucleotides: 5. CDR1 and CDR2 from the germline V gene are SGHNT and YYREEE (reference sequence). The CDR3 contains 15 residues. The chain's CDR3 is CASSLLGTGEETQYF. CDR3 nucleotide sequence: TGTGCCAGCAGCTTGCTGGGGACAGGCGAAGAGACCCAGTACTTC.

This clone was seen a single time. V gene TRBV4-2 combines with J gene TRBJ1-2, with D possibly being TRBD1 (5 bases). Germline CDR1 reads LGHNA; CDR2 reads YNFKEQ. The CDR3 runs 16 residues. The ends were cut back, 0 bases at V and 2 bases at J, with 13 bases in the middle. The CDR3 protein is CASSQDVAGLNYGYTF. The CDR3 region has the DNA TGTGCCAGCAGCCAAGACGTCGCAGGGCTCAACTATGGCTACACCTTC.

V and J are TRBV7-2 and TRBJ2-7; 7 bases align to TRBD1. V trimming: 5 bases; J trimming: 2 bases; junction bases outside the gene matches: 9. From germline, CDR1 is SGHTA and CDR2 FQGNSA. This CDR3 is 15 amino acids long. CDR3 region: CASSEYGTGAYEQYF. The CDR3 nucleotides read TGTGCCAGCAGCGAATACGGCACAGGGGCCTACGAGCAGTACTTC.

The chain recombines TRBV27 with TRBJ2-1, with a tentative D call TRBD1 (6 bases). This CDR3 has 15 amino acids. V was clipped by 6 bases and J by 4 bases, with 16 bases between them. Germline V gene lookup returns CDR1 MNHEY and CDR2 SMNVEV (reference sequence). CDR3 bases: TGTGCCAGCAGATACAGGGAAACGGTTTACAATGAGCAGTTCTTC. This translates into CASRYRETVYNEQFF.

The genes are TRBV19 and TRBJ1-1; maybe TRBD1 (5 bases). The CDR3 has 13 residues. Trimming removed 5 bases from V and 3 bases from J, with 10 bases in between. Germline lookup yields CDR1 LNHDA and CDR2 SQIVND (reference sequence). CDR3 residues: CASSYDRYTEAFF. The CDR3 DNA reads TGTGCCAGTAGTTACGACAGATACACTGAAGCTTTCTTT.

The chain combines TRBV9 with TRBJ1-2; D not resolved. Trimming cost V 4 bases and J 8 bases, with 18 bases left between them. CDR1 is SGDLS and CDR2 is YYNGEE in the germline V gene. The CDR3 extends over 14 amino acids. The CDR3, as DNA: TGTGCCAGCAGCCCCATAGGCGCCGCGGGGGGCTACACCTTC. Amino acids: CASSPIGAAGGYTF.

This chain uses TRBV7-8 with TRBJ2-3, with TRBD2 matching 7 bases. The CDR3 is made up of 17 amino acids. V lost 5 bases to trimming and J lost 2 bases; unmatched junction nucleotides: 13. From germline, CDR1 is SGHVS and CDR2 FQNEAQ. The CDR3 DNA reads TGTGCCAGCAGCCCCGACCATCTAGCGGCGCTCACAGATACGCAGTATTTT. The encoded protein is CASSPDHLAALTDTQYF.

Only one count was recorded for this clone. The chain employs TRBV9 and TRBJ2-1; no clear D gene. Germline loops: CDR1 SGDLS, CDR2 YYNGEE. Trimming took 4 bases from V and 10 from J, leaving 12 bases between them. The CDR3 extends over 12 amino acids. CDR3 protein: CASSPSSREQFF. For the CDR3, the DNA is TGTGCCAGCAGCCCATCATCGAGGGAGCAGTTCTTC.

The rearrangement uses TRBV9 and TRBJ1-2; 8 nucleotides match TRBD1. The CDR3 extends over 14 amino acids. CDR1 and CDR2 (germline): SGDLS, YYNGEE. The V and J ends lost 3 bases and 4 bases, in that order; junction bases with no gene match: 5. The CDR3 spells CASSGQGTVYGYTF. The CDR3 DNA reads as TGTGCCAGCAGCGGACAGGGGACCGTCTATGGCTACACCTTC.

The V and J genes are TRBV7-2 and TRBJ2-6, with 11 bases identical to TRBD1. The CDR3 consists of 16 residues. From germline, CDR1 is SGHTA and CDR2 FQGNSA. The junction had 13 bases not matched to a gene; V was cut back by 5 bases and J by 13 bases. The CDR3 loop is CASSPRGGTGGLVLTF. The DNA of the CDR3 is TGTGCCAGCAGCCCAAGAGGCGGGACAGGGGGGTTGGTCCTGACTTTC.

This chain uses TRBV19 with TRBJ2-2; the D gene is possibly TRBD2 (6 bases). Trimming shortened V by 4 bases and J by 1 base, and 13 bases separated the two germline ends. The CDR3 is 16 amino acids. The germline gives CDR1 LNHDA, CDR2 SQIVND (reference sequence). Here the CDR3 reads CASSTTLGGNTGELFF. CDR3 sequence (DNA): TGTGCCAGTAGTACCACACTGGGGGGGAACACCGGGGAGCTGTTTTTT.

This chain's CDR3 is CASSPPRGAINEQYF. The DNA for the CDR3 is TGTGCCAGCAGCCCGCCGCGGGGGGCTATAAACGAGCAGTACTTC. The chain employs TRBV13 and TRBJ2-7; 8 nucleotides align to TRBD2. This CDR3 region has 15 residues. Per the germline V gene, CDR1 is PRHDT and CDR2 is FYEKMQ (reference sequence). After removal of 5 bases from V and 5 bases from J, the junction contained 11 bases not matched to a gene.